The T cell receptor beta chain under discussion was sequenced for a study of beta chain features in type 1 diabetes. Study results and limitations: A closer apparent resemblance between naive, central memory and Treg TCRB repertoires was seen in patients than in healthy donors. Any PCR bias toward short templates would affect both groups alike. Individuals with type 1 diabetes displayed fewer insertions and more deletions at VDJ junctions.

CDR3 length equals 16 residues. The germline gives CDR1 SGHDT, CDR2 YYEEEE. V was clipped by 4 bases and J by 3 bases; unmatched bases: 9. Researchers reported sorting CD4+ naive, central memory, regulatory and stem cell-like memory cells via CD45RO/CCR7/CD25/CD127/CD95/CD27. This clone was seen a few times. What it binds is unknown. Expressed TCRB transcripts got sequenced, as all isolated RNA was reverse transcribed. TCRdb keeps only in-frame clones here, not all; method: immunoSEQ multiplex PCR. The repertoire holds some 230,000 clones, 9.6% seen once, with 0.03% to 0.04% in the top ten. The V and J genes are TRBV5-6 and TRBJ2-3; TRBD1 aligns across 9 bases. Sequencing input: naive CD4+ T cells from blood. This sequence originates from a woman between 18 and 29 years old in good health. The CDR3 DNA sequence: TGTGCCAGCAGCCGCGGGACAGGGAGCCTAACAGATACGCAGTATTTT. Translating it yields CASSRGTGSLTDTQYF.